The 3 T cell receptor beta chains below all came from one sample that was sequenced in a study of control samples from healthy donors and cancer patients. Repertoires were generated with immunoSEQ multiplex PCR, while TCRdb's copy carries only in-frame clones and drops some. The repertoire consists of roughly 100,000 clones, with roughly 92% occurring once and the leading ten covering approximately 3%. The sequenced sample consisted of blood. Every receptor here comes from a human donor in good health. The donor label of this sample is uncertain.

The CDR3 region is CASSRVCRGDTDTQYF. CDR3 coding DNA: TGTGCCAGCAGCAGGGTCTGTCGGGGGGACACAGATACGCAGTATTTT. V usage is TRBV21-1 and J usage is TRBJ2-3; TRBD2 is the table's D call, not checked against the DNA. TRBV21-1 is annotated as a pseudogene. The CDR3 sequence is 16 residues long.

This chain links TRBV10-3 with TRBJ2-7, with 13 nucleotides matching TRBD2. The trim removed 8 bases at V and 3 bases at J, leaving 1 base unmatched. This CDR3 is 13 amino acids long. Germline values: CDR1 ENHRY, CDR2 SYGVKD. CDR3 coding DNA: TGTGCCATCGGGACTAGCGGGAACTACGAGCAGTACTTC. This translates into CAIGTSGNYEQYF.

The CDR3: CASSVPSGAGGYTF. As DNA, the CDR3 is TGTGCCAGCAGCGTGCCCAGTGGGGCCGGTGGCTACACCTTC. This chain connects TRBV9 to TRBJ1-2, with D possibly TRBD1 on 5 matching bases. Germline CDR1 is SGDLS and CDR2 is YYNGEE. CDR3 length: 14 amino acids. Trimming took 2 bases from V and 7 from J, leaving 15 bases between them.